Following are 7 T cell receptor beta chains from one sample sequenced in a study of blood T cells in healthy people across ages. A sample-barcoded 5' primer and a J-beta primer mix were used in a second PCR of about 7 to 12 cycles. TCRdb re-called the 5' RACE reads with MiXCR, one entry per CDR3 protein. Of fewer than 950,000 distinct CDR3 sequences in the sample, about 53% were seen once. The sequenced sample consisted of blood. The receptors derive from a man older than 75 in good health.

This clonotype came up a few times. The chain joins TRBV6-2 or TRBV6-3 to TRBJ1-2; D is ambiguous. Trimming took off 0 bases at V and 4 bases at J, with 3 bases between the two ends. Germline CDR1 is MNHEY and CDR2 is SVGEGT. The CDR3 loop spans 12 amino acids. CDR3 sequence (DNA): TGTGCCAGCAGTTACTCTCGCTATGGCTACACCTTC. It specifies CASSYSRYGYTF.

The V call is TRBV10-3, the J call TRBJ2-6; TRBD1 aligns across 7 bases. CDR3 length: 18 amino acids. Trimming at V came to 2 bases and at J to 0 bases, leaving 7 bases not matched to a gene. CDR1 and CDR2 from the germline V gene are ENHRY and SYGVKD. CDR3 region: CAISEKGTANSGANVLTF. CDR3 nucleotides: TGTGCCATCAGTGAGAAAGGGACAGCGAACTCTGGGGCCAACGTCCTGACTTTC.

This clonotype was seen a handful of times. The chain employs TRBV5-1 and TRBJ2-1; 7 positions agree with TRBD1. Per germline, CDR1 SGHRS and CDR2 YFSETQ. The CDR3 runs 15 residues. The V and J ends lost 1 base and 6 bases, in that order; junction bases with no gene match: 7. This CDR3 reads CASSLIRGLGNEQFF. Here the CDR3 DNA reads TGCGCCAGCAGCTTGATAAGGGGGCTCGGCAATGAGCAGTTCTTC.

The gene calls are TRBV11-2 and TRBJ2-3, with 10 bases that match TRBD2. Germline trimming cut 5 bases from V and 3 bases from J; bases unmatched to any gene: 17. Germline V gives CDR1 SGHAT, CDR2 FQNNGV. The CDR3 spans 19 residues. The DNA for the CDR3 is TGTGCCAGCAGCCACCGTCCGTACGGGAGCGGGAGGGCTACAGATACGCAGTATTTT. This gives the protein CASSHRPYGSGRATDTQYF.

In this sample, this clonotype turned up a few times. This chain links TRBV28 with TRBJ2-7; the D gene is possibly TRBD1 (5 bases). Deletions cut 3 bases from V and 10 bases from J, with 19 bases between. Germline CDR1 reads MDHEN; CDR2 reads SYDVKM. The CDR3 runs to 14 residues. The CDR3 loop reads CASSLTAPVSAQYF. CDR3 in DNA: TGTGCCAGCAGTTTGACAGCCCCTGTTAGTGCCCAGTACTTC.

CDR3 sequence reads: CASSRGLAVITYEQYF. The CDR3 DNA is TGTGCCAGCAGCCGAGGACTAGCGGTTATAACCTACGAGCAGTACTTC. The chain recombines TRBV7-2 with TRBJ2-7; 10 nucleotides line up with TRBD2. Trimming took 5 bases from V and 2 from J; bases not matched to a gene: 9. From germline, CDR1 is SGHTA and CDR2 FQGNSA. The CDR3 totals 16 residues. The whole variable domain, filled in from reference TRBV7-2 and TRBJ2-7, reads GAGVSQSPSNKVTEKGKDVELRCDPISGHTALYWYRQSLGQGLEFLIYFQGNSAPDKSGLPSDRFSAERTGGSVSTLTIQRTQQEDSAVYLCASSRGLAVITYEQYFGPGTRLTVT.

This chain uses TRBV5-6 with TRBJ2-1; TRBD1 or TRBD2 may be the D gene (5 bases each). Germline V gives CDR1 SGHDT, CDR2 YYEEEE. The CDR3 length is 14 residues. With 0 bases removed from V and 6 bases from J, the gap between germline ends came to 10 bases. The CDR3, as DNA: TGTGCCAGCAGCTTGGTTTATGGGGGCAATGAGCAGTTCTTC. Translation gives CASSLVYGGNEQFF.